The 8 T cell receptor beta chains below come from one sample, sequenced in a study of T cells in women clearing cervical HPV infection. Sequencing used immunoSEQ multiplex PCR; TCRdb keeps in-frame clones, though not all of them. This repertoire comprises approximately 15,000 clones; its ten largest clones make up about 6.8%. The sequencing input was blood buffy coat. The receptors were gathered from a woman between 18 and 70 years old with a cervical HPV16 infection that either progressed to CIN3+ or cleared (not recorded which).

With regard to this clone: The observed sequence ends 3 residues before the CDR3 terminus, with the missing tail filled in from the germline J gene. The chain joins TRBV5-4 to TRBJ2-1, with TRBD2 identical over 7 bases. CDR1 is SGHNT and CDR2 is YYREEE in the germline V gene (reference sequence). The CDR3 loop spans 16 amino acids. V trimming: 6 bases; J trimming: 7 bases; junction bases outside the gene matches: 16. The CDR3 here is CASTEHGGGLQNEQFF. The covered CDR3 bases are TGTGCCAGCACCGAACATGGGGGGGGTCTCCAAAATGAG.

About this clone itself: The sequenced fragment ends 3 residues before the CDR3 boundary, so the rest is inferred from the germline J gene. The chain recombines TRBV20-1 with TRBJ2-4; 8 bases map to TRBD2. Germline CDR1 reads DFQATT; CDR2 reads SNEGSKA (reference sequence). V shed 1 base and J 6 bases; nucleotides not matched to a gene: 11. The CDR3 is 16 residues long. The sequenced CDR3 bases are TGCAGTGCTAGAGTGGAGACGGGGGGGCAGGGAAACATT. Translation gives CSARVETGGQGNI. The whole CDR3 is CSARVETGGQGNIQYF.

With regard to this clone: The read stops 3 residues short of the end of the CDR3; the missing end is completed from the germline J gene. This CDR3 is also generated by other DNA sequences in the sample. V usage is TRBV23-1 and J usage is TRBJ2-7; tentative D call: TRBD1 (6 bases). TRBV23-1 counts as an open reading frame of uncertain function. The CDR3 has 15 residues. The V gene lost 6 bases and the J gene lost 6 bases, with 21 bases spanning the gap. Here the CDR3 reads CASSQPKPDRSEQYF. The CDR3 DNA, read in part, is TGCGCCAGCAGCCAGCCCAAGCCTGACAGGAGCGAG.

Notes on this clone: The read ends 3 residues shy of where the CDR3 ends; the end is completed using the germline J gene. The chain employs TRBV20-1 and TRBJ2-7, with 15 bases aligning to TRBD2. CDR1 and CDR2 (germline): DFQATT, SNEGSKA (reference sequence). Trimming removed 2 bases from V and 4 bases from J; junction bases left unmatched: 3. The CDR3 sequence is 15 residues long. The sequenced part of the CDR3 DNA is TGCAGTGCTAGATCGGGACTAGCGGGGGGATACGAG. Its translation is CSARSGLAGGYE. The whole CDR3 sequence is CSARSGLAGGYEQYF.

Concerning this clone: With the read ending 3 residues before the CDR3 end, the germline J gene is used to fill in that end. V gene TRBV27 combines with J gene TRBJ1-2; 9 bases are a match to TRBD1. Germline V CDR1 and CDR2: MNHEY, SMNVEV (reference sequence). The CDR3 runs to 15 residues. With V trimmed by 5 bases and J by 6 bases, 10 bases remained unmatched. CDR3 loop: CASSLQGATLNGYTF. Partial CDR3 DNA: TGTGCCAGCAGTCTACAGGGGGCGACCCTTAATGGC.

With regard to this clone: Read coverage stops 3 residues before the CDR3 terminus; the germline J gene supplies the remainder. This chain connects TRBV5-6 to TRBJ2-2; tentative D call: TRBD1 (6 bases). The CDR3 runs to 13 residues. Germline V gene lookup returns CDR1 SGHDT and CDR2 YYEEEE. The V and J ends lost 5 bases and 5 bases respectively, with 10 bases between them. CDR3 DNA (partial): TGTGCCAGCAGTTGGGACAAAACCGGGGAG. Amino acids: CASSWDKTGE. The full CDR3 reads CASSWDKTGELFF.

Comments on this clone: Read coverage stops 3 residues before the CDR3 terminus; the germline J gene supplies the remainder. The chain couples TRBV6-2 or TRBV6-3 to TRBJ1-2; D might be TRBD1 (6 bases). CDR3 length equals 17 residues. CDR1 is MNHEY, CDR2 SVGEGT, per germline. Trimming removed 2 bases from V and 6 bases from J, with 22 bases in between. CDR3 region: CASSYGPLGGRANGYTF. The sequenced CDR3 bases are TGTGCCAGCAGTTACGGTCCTTTAGGGGGACGGGCAAATGGC.

The CDR3 sequence is CASSPGLPIRNTGELFF. The sequenced part of the CDR3 DNA is TGCGCCAGCAGCCCTGGACTCCCGATAAGGAACACCGGGGAG. The chain recombines TRBV5-1 with TRBJ2-2; perhaps TRBD2 as D (5 bases). Sequencing ends 3 residues short of the CDR3 end; the germline J gene provides the rest. Germline-derived CDR1 and CDR2 are SGHRS and YFSETQ. Trimming took 4 bases from V and 1 from J, leaving 17 bases between them. The CDR3 is 17 amino acids. The full variable domain, its missing parts supplied by reference TRBV5-1 and TRBJ2-2, is KAGVTQTPRYLIKTRGQQVTLSCSPISGHRSVSWYQQTPGQGLQFLFEYFSETQRNKGNFPGRFSGRQFSNSRSEMNVSTLELGDSALYLCASSPGLPIRNTGELFFGEGSRLTVL.